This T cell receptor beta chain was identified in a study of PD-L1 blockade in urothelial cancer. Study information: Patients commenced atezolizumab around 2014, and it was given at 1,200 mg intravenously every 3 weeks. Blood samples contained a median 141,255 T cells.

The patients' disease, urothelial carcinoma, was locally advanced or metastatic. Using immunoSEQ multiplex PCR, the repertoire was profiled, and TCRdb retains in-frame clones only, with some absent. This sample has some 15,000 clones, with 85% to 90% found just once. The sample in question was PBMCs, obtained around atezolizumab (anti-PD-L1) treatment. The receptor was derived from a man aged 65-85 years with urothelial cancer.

The chain's CDR3 is CASSLGQGADEQYF. In nucleotides, the CDR3 is TGCGCCAGCAGCTTGGGACAGGGGGCCGACGAGCAGTACTTC. This sequence joins TRBV5-1 and TRBJ2-7; TRBD1 matches at 10 bases. V lost 0 bases to trimming and J lost 5 bases; unmatched junction nucleotides: 2. The CDR3 is 14 amino acids. The V gene's germline CDR1 is SGHRS and CDR2 YFSETQ.